This T cell receptor beta chain was documented in a study of blood T cell repertoires in COVID-19. The CDR3 is made up of 16 amino acids. Trimming cost V 1 base and J 5 bases; bases outside gene matches: 6. The germline gives CDR1 SGHAT, CDR2 FQNNGV. TCRdb keeps only in-frame clones here, not all; method: immunoSEQ multiplex PCR. The sample consists of roughly 460,000 clones, 80% to 90% of them appearing once. This chain joins TRBV11-2 and TRBJ2-1, with 9 bases matching TRBD2. Sequencing input: peripheral blood. This TCR came from a man aged 18 to 29 with COVID-19, enrolled during active disease. The CDR3 nucleotides are TGTGCCAGCAGCTTAGTGGCGGGAGGGCCCCACAATGAGCAGTTCTTC. Its protein is CASSLVAGGPHNEQFF.